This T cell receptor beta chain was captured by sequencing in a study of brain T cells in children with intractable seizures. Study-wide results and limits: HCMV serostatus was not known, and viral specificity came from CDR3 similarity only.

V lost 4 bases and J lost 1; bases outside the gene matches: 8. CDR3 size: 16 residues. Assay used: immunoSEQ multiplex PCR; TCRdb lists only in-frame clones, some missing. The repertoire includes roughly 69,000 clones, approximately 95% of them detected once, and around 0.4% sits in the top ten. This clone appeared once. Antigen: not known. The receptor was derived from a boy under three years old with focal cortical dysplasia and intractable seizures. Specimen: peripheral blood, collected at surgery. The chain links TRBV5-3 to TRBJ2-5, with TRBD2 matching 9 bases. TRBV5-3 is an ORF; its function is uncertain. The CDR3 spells CARSPPQRGAQETQYF. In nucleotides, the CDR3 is TGTGCCAGAAGCCCCCCCCAGCGGGGGGCCCAAGAGACCCAGTACTTC.